The entry that follows covers one T cell receptor (beta chain) sequence. Its antigen is unknown. Base qualities are not recorded, but no much larger clone differs from it by a single base. In light of the paper, this sample's treatment or condition label describes: live attenuated yellow fever vaccine strain. At each blood-draw timepoint, two biological replicates of bulk PBMCs were collected. A standard Ficoll-Paque protocol was used to isolate PBMCs from peripheral blood. TriZol was used to extract RNA from bulk PBMCs, CD4 and CD8 fractions, and dextramer-positive and dextramer-negative fractions. The entry originates in a study of T cells after yellow fever vaccination (dated by TCRdb to between 2019 and 2020). Notes on the research overall: Libraries from fractions with low cell numbers were prepared with the SMART-Seq v4 Ultra Low Input RNA kit. To follow T-cell clones before and after both primary and booster YFV17D yellow fever vaccination, bulk TCR alpha and beta repertoires underwent longitudinal sequencing. The cohort comprised two healthy male donors, one aged 18 to 29 and one aged 30 to 39 years. Bulk PBMC replicates and cell subsets were isolated from blood drawn at multiple timepoints before and after both primary and secondary immunization. The investigation overall reported the following: A small share of clonotypes occurred in both CD4 and CD8 compartments, likely arising from convergent recombination. Because the study included only a couple of donors, the extent to which the findings can be generalized is limited. Compared with the primary T-cell response, the secondary T-cell response was weaker but faster, peaking on day 5 rather than day 15. After the booster, most clones that had expanded after primary vaccination were detected again (approximately 96% of CD4 and more than 85% of CD8), suggesting broad maintenance of memory. Because abundant contaminating clonotypes from the bulk population could be contained in FACS-sorted repertoires, computational filtering was required.

Synthesis of TCR cDNA relied on 5'RACE template switching, a step that introduced a universal primer site along with unique molecular identifiers. Priming for cDNA synthesis came from both the TCR alpha and TCR beta constant segments. Library amplification involved two PCR steps, and the second step added sample barcodes and sequencing adapters. Libraries were sequenced on Illumina HiSeq 2500 (2x100 bp) or NovaSeq (2x150 bp). In the original analysis: MIGEC handled demultiplexing of reads and collapsing into UMI consensus sequences, while MiXCR performed V(D)J alignment. Vaccine-responding clonotypes were defined with edgeR using replicate PBMC samples, requiring FDR below 0.01 and a log2 fold change above 5 up to day 15. Each bulk clonotype received a CD4 or CD8 identity based on whether the sequenced CD4 or CD8 repertoire contained that clonotype at higher abundance. TCRdb cleaned the public reads at Q25 with fastp, built clones with MiXCR and kept in-frame beta chains. CDR3 protein duplicates are merged, each entry listing the most common genes and DNA. The V and J calls shown here were made by TCRdb, not taken from the authors' results. Counted in this sample were 500,000 to 700,000 distinct CDR3 sequences; 15% to 20% of them appeared once. The ten biggest clones cover roughly an eighth of the sample.

The TCR was taken from a man aged 25-45 years who received the YFV17D yellow fever vaccine. The sequencing here drew on PBMCs, taken 15 days after the yellow fever booster vaccination.

The CDR3 here reads CASSLRGISTDTQYF. The bases are TGCGCCAGCAGCTTGAGGGGGATCTCAACAGATACGCAGTATTTT. Recombination connected TRBV5-1 to TRBJ2-3, and the D gene may be TRBD1, 6 bases matching. The germline ends are 12 bases apart after V is trimmed by 1 base and J by 3 bases. Including the terminal cysteine and phenylalanine, the CDR3 comprises 15 residues. Kept here is only the CDR3 DNA, which spans 45 bases and is read in frame from base 1. Via the germline V gene, CDR1 is SGHRS and CDR2 YFSETQ.